The 21 T cell receptor beta chains below were found in one sample sequenced in a study of T cell changes during pregnancy in multiple sclerosis (dated by TCRdb to about 2019). Library construction relied on the immunoSEQ multiplex PCR assay. In its TCRdb copy, this immuneACCESS table keeps in-frame sequences only and misses some clones. Where compared with another copy, unresolved V genes explain less than half of these, and the others have no known cause. Within this sample are 50,000 to 65,000 clones, with approximately 91% of them counted one time only. The ten largest clonotypes hold approximately 1.6% of the sample. The specimen comprised peripheral blood, sampled in the first trimester of pregnancy. Every receptor here comes from a female donor with multiple sclerosis, enrolled in a pregnancy study.

The gene calls are TRBV7-4 and TRBJ1-1; 10 bases fit TRBD1. Germline trimming cut 5 bases from V and 3 bases from J; bases unmatched to any gene: 6. The germline V gene has CDR1 SGHVT and CDR2 SQSDAQ. This CDR3 is built from 15 residues. This chain's CDR3 is CASSGRQGADTEAFF. DNA of the CDR3: TGTGCCAGCAGCGGACGACAGGGGGCTGACACTGAAGCTTTCTTT.

V and J are TRBV29-1 and TRBJ1-4; D gene ambiguous. V lost 0 bases and J 4 bases, leaving 6 bases between the germline ends. CDR1 SQVTM and CDR2 ANQGSEA come from the germline V gene. The CDR3 is made up of 13 amino acids. CDR3 sequence: CSVEDSVNEKLFF. The DNA of the CDR3 is TGCAGCGTTGAAGATTCGGTTAATGAAAAACTGTTTTTT.

This chain uses TRBV5-1 with TRBJ2-7; D remains unclear. Germline CDR1 reads SGHRS; CDR2 reads YFSETQ. This CDR3 is built from 14 residues. Trimming pared 5 bases from V and 3 bases from J, leaving 15 bases between. Here the CDR3 reads CASRPPSTDYEQYF. For the CDR3, the DNA is TGCGCCAGCAGACCACCATCTACTGACTACGAGCAGTACTTC.

The CDR3: CSVVWGGVRAKNIQYF. Here the CDR3 DNA reads TGCAGCGTTGTCTGGGGAGGAGTGAGAGCCAAAAACATTCAGTACTTC. This sequence joins TRBV29-1 and TRBJ2-4; a weak D match, TRBD2 (6 bases). CDR3 length equals 16 residues. Germline CDR1 and CDR2: SQVTM and ANQGSEA. V dropped 4 bases and J dropped 0 bases, with 16 bases sitting between them.

The gene calls are TRBV7-9 and TRBJ2-5; 7 bases fit TRBD2. CDR3 length equals 14 residues. V was pared by 3 bases and J by 7 bases, with 8 bases of the junction left unmatched. From germline, CDR1 is SEHNR and CDR2 FQNEAQ (reference sequence). DNA of the CDR3: TGTGCCAGCAGCTTCCGGGGAGGGGAGGGGACCCAGTACTTC. Its translation: CASSFRGGEGTQYF.

The V gene is TRBV6-1, the J gene TRBJ2-6, with 9 bases lining up with TRBD2. The CDR3 covers 21 residues. Germline V lookup: CDR1 MNHNS, CDR2 SASEGT. The junction had 19 bases not matched to a gene; V was cut back by 4 bases and J by 3 bases. In DNA form, the CDR3 reads TGTGCCAGCAGTGGAGCCCTTGGGACCGCGGGAGGGCCTTATGGGGCCAACGTCCTGACTTTC. Residues: CASSGALGTAGGPYGANVLTF.

The CDR3 here is CATIGDRDTGELFF. The CDR3 DNA sequence: TGTGCCACCATCGGGGACAGGGACACCGGGGAGCTGTTTTTT. The V call is TRBV10-3, the J call TRBJ2-2; 9 nucleotides line up with TRBD1. V gave up 10 bases and J gave up 3 bases; unmatched junction bases: 6. The CDR3 is made up of 14 amino acids. Germline-derived CDR1 and CDR2 are ENHRY and SYGVKD.

This chain links TRBV4-1 with TRBJ1-5; D might be TRBD1 (5 bases). V was pared by 0 bases and J by 5 bases, with 11 bases between. There are 15 residues in the CDR3. Per germline, CDR1 MGHRA and CDR2 YSYEKL. CDR3: CASSQDGGDHQPQHF. CDR3 nucleotide sequence: TGCGCCAGCAGCCAAGATGGCGGGGACCATCAGCCCCAGCATTTT.

The chain carries TRBV30 and TRBJ2-3; 9 bases line up with TRBD2. Germline V gene data show CDR1 as GTSNPN and CDR2 as SVGIG (reference sequence). There are 14 residues in the CDR3. J gave up 3 bases and V 2 bases, and 3 bases lay outside the gene matches. The CDR3 spells CAWSISGGTDTQYF. CDR3 bases: TGTGCCTGGAGTATTAGCGGGGGAACAGATACGCAGTATTTT.

The V call is TRBV18, the J call TRBJ1-3, with a tentative D call TRBD1 (5 bases). The CDR3 length is 17 residues. With 3 bases removed from V and 0 bases from J, the gap between germline ends came to 15 bases. Per the germline V gene, CDR1 is KGHSH and CDR2 is LQKENI. Here the CDR3 DNA reads TGTGCCAGCTCACCCAGTGCGGGACGGCTCTCTGGAAACACCATATATTTT. Protein: CASSPSAGRLSGNTIYF.

V gene TRBV4-2 combines with J gene TRBJ1-3; TRBD1 might be the D (6 bases). The CDR3 runs 17 residues. CDR1 and CDR2 from the germline V gene are LGHNA and YNFKEQ. The V end lost 2 bases, the J end lost 0 bases, and 14 bases lay between the germline ends. CDR3 bases: TGTGCCAGCAGCCAATTTAGTGGCAGGGGCTCTGGAAACACCATATATTTT. Its protein product is CASSQFSGRGSGNTIYF.

The CDR3 DNA follows: TGCAGCGCTCAGTGGAGGGACAGGGGGCGTCTGAGCACTGAAGCTTTCTTT. Translated: CSAQWRDRGRLSTEAFF. The gene calls are TRBV29-1 and TRBJ1-1; TRBD1 agrees at 12 bases. CDR3 length equals 17 residues. Trimming at V came to 7 bases and at J to 4 bases, leaving 16 bases not matched to a gene. Germline CDR1 reads SQVTM; CDR2 reads ANQGSEA.

The V gene is TRBV6-5, the J gene TRBJ1-1; TRBD1 agrees at 7 bases. The CDR3 is 13 amino acids. After removal of 6 bases from V and 5 bases from J, the junction contained 6 bases not matched to a gene. From germline, CDR1 is MNHEY and CDR2 SVGAGI. The CDR3 coding sequence is TGTGCCAGCAGCTGGACAGGTTTTACTGAAGCTTTCTTT. Translating it yields CASSWTGFTEAFF.

The genes are TRBV20-1 and TRBJ1-2; D is undetermined. The CDR3 runs 11 residues. Trimming removed 5 bases at V and 4 bases at J, with 8 bases between. CDR1 is DFQATT, CDR2 SNEGSKA, per germline (reference sequence). CDR3 bases: TGCAGTGCTGCCAGCGCCTATGGCTACACCTTC. It is translated as CSAASAYGYTF.

This clone was found once. This rearrangement joins TRBV4-2 to TRBJ2-1; 16 nucleotides agree with TRBD2. Germline loops: CDR1 LGHNA, CDR2 YNFKEQ. V dropped 3 bases and J dropped 5; count of bases not matched to a gene: 7. The CDR3 is made up of 18 amino acids. This CDR3 is CASSQGPGTSGRDNEQFF. The CDR3 bases are TGTGCCAGCAGCCAGGGTCCCGGGACTAGCGGGAGGGACAATGAGCAGTTCTTC.

The gene calls are TRBV11-2 and TRBJ2-7; 10 bases align to TRBD2. With 1 base clipped from V and 3 bases from J, the junction kept 3 bases outside the gene matches. This CDR3 contains 15 residues. Germline-derived CDR1 and CDR2 are SGHAT and FQNNGV. The CDR3 DNA is TGTGCCAGCAGCTTAGGGACTAGCGGTTACTACGAGCAGTACTTC. It specifies CASSLGTSGYYEQYF.

The gene calls are TRBV4-1 and TRBJ1-1, with 8 bases identical to TRBD1. This CDR3 has 19 residues. The J segment lost 4 bases and the V segment lost 0 bases, leaving 16 bases of the junction unmatched. Germline V gene data show CDR1 as MGHRA and CDR2 as YSYEKL. The CDR3 here is CASSQDGPATRGLSTEAFF. As DNA, the CDR3 is TGCGCCAGCAGCCAAGATGGGCCCGCTACCAGGGGGCTGAGCACTGAAGCTTTCTTT.

The chain has TRBV6-5 and TRBJ2-2, with 8 bases that match TRBD1. From germline, CDR1 is MNHEY and CDR2 SVGAGI. The V and J ends lost 5 bases and 3 bases, in that order; junction bases with no gene match: 2. The CDR3 length is 14 residues. The chain's CDR3 is CASSPDRDTGELFF. As DNA, the CDR3 is TGTGCCAGCAGTCCGGACAGGGACACCGGGGAGCTGTTTTTT.

The chain combines TRBV27 with TRBJ1-4; perhaps TRBD1 as D (5 bases). The V gene's germline CDR1 is MNHEY and CDR2 SMNVEV (reference sequence). The CDR3 extends over 18 amino acids. The ends were cut back, 6 bases at V and 0 bases at J, with 20 bases in the middle. The CDR3 here is CASSRTIETRSTNEKLFF. The DNA for the CDR3 is TGTGCCAGCAGCAGGACAATCGAGACGAGATCAACTAATGAAAAACTGTTTTTT.

The chain uses TRBV4-3 and TRBJ2-1, with 13 nucleotides matching TRBD2. Trimming cost V 0 bases and J 4 bases; bases outside gene matches: 12. CDR3 size: 20 residues. Germline V gene sequence: CDR1 LGHNA, CDR2 YSLEER. DNA for the CDR3: TGCGCCAGCAGCCAAGATACGGGGACTAGCGGGGCCAGGTATTACAATGAGCAGTTCTTC. Its protein is CASSQDTGTSGARYYNEQFF.

This clone has just one count. The chain joins TRBV27 to TRBJ2-7, with 7 nucleotides matching TRBD1. V trimming: 5 bases; J trimming: 5 bases; junction bases outside the gene matches: 15. Germline V lookup: CDR1 MNHEY, CDR2 SMNVEV (reference sequence). This CDR3 has 16 residues. CDR3 sequence (DNA): TGTGCCAGCAGTCTGAGAGGACAGGTCCTACCCCACGAGCAGTACTTC. Protein sequence: CASSLRGQVLPHEQYF.